Below are 21 T cell receptor beta chains sequenced from a single sample in a study of early T cells in non-severe SARS-CoV-2 infection. TCRdb used MiXCR to reprocess the 5' RACE reads, holding one entry per CDR3 protein. The table records 17,000 or so distinct CDR3 sequences, over 5.5% of them present only once. The material sequenced was whole blood, taken at baseline. These receptors were obtained from an adult who was a healthcare worker with PCR-confirmed SARS-CoV-2 infection or an uninfected control (not recorded which).

This clonotype is classed as large. The chain recombines TRBV15 with TRBJ2-1, with D perhaps given as TRBD1 or TRBD2 (5 bases each). The V end lost 1 base, the J end lost 10 bases, and 14 bases lay between the germline ends. The CDR3 consists of 14 residues. Germline-derived CDR1 and CDR2 are LNHNV and YYDKDF (reference sequence). CDR3 bases: TGTGCCACCAGCAGAGGGGCCGTCAGGGAGGAGCAGTTCTTC. It is translated as CATSRGAVREEQFF.

The chain carries TRBV18 and TRBJ2-5; TRBD1 aligns across 9 bases. This CDR3 is built from 15 residues. Germline V CDR1 and CDR2: KGHSH, LQKENI. J was trimmed by 5 bases and V by 3 bases; bases with no gene match: 7. The CDR3 loop reads CASSPGTGMTETQYF. The CDR3, as DNA: TGTGCCAGCTCACCCGGGACAGGGATGACGGAGACCCAGTACTTC.

This clonotype occurred many times. The V call is TRBV7-6, the J call TRBJ1-5, with 10 bases that match TRBD1. Germline trimming cut 5 bases from V and 5 bases from J; bases unmatched to any gene: 6. The CDR3 extends over 15 amino acids. The germline V gene encodes CDR1 SGHVS and CDR2 FNYEAQ. The CDR3 region is CASSALTGGDQPQHF. In DNA, the CDR3 is TGTGCCAGCAGCGCCCTGACAGGGGGCGATCAGCCCCAGCATTTT.

This clonotype was seen repeatedly, ten times or more. The chain has TRBV12-3 or TRBV12-4 and TRBJ2-5, with D possibly TRBD1 on 6 matching bases. This CDR3 is built from 16 residues. V was trimmed by 0 bases and J by 2 bases, leaving 13 bases between them. The CDR3 DNA sequence: TGTGCCAGCAGTTTAGCAAGAGACAGGATTCAAGAGACCCAGTACTTC. Its protein is CASSLARDRIQETQYF.

Many counts were recorded for this clonotype. The gene calls are TRBV6-1 and TRBJ2-3, with 10 bases that match TRBD2. The J segment lost 6 bases and the V segment lost 1 base, leaving 7 bases of the junction unmatched. The CDR3 totals 16 residues. The germline gives CDR1 MNHNS, CDR2 SASEGT. The CDR3 here is CASSEGAGGLSDTQYF. CDR3 sequence (DNA): TGTGCCAGCAGTGAAGGAGCGGGGGGGCTCTCGGATACGCAGTATTTT.

This clonotype has at least ten counts. The CDR3 bases are TGTGCCAGCAGCTTAAGGCAACTGAACACTGAAGCTTTCTTT. Residues: CASSLRQLNTEAFF. This chain links TRBV7-6 with TRBJ1-1; D unclear. The CDR3 is 14 residues long. V lost 2 bases and J lost 0, with 7 bases in between. Per the germline V gene, CDR1 is SGHVS and CDR2 is FNYEAQ.

This clonotype appeared many times. The V gene is TRBV6-1, the J gene TRBJ2-2, with 8 nucleotides matching TRBD2. Germline loops: CDR1 MNHNS, CDR2 SASEGT. V lost 5 bases, J lost 3 bases, and 2 bases stayed unmatched. CDR3 length: 14 residues. DNA of the CDR3: TGTGCCAGCAGTCCCGGGGGGGACACCGGGGAGCTGTTTTTT. Translating it yields CASSPGGDTGELFF.

By share of the sample, this clonotype is medium-sized. This chain connects TRBV6-5 to TRBJ1-2; 8 nucleotides align to TRBD1. CDR1 and CDR2 from the germline V gene are MNHEY and SVGAGI. The CDR3 totals 15 residues. The trim removed 6 bases at V and 5 bases at J, leaving 11 bases unmatched. CDR3 protein: CASRLGQGPFYGYTF. CDR3 coding DNA: TGTGCCAGCAGACTCGGACAGGGCCCGTTTTATGGCTACACCTTC.

This clonotype was picked up a small number of times. V gene TRBV27 combines with J gene TRBJ1-5; no firm D call. The germline V and J ends were trimmed by 3 bases and 5 bases, with 8 bases remaining between them. Germline loops: CDR1 MNHEY, CDR2 SMNVEV (reference sequence). This CDR3 comprises 13 residues. CDR3: CASSFLKDQPQHF. The CDR3 region has the DNA TGTGCCAGCAGTTTCCTGAAAGATCAGCCCCAGCATTTT.

This clonotype appeared many times. The chain has TRBV6-5 and TRBJ2-3; 10 positions agree with TRBD2. With V trimmed by 5 bases and J by 6 bases, 5 bases remained unmatched. CDR1 is MNHEY, CDR2 SVGAGI, per germline. The length of the CDR3 is 14 residues. CDR3: CASSLSGGADTQYF. In DNA form, the CDR3 reads TGTGCCAGCAGTCTAAGCGGGGGGGCCGATACGCAGTATTTT.

The V and J genes are TRBV6-2 or TRBV6-3 and TRBJ1-1; D may be TRBD1 (5 bases). Trimming removed 6 bases from V and 1 base from J, with 12 bases in between. The germline V gene encodes CDR1 MNHEY and CDR2 SVGEGT. The CDR3 sequence is 14 residues long. The CDR3 is CASSSYGGNTEAFF. In nucleotides, the CDR3 is TGTGCCAGCAGCTCCTATGGGGGGAACACTGAAGCTTTCTTT.

This clonotype has at least ten counts. The chain uses TRBV6-5 and TRBJ1-1; D is uncertain. V gave up 6 bases and J gave up 1 base, with 9 bases separating them. CDR3 length: 13 amino acids. CDR1 and CDR2 (germline): MNHEY, SVGAGI. CDR3 coding DNA: TGTGCCAGCAGAGAATGGGGGAACACTGAAGCTTTCTTT. This gives the protein CASREWGNTEAFF.

DNA for the CDR3: TGTGCCAGCAGTATGACAGGGGACACTGAAGCTTTCTTT. This codes for CASSMTGDTEAFF. V gene TRBV6-4 combines with J gene TRBJ1-1, with 8 positions matching TRBD1. CDR3 length equals 13 residues. Germline loops: CDR1 MRHNA, CDR2 SNTAGT. V dropped 5 bases and J dropped 3; count of bases not matched to a gene: 2.

This clonotype occurred a few times. This chain uses TRBV6-2 or TRBV6-3 with TRBJ2-7; D unclear. V lost 5 bases and J lost 3, with 5 bases in between. There are 11 residues in the CDR3. Germline V gene lookup returns CDR1 MNHEY and CDR2 SVGEGT. Here the CDR3 reads CASSEYYEQYF. In nucleotides, the CDR3 is TGTGCCAGCAGTGAATACTACGAGCAGTACTTC.

This clonotype appeared many times. The rearrangement links TRBV7-2 to TRBJ2-3; maybe TRBD2 (6 bases). This CDR3 has 13 amino acids. Trimming pared 6 bases from V and 5 bases from J, leaving 12 bases between. From germline, CDR1 is SGHTA and CDR2 FQGNSA. CDR3 sequence: CASRGAGGDTQYF. The CDR3 DNA is TGTGCCAGCAGGGGAGCCGGGGGAGATACGCAGTATTTT. The full variable domain, with the rest looked up from reference TRBV7-2 and TRBJ2-3, is GAGVSQSPSNKVTEKGKDVELRCDPISGHTALYWYRQSLGQGLEFLIYFQGNSAPDKSGLPSDRFSAERTGGSVSTLTIQRTQQEDSAVYLCASRGAGGDTQYFGPGTRLTVL.

There are many counts of this clonotype. J is TRBJ2-3 and V is TRBV20-1; TRBD2 is a possible D gene (5 bases). In germline, CDR1 is DFQATT, CDR2 SNEGSKA (reference sequence). V was pared by 6 bases and J by 5 bases, with 12 bases between. This CDR3 comprises 12 residues. CDR3: CSAQGRGDTQYF. The CDR3 DNA follows: TGCAGTGCCCAAGGACGGGGAGATACGCAGTATTTT.

This clonotype ranks as medium-sized. The rearrangement links TRBV3-1 to TRBJ2-1; no firm D call. Trimming shortened V by 1 base and J by 10 bases, and 8 bases separated the two germline ends. Germline values: CDR1 LGHDT, CDR2 YNNKEL (reference sequence). The CDR3 contains 12 residues. In DNA, the CDR3 is TGTGCCAGCAGCCAAGCTCGCCGGGAGCAGTTCTTC. Residues: CASSQARREQFF.

This clonotype was observed many times. V gene TRBV6-1 combines with J gene TRBJ2-7; D may be TRBD1 (6 bases). The germline V and J ends were trimmed by 7 bases and 3 bases, with 10 bases remaining between them. This CDR3 has 12 amino acids. CDR1 and CDR2 from the germline V gene are MNHNS and SASEGT. DNA for the CDR3: TGTGCCAGCACCGAACAGGGCTACGAGCAGTACTTC. The encoded protein is CASTEQGYEQYF.

This clonotype appeared many times. The J gene is TRBJ1-1, the V gene TRBV13; TRBD1 aligns across 8 bases. Losses at the gene ends were 5 bases for V and 3 bases for J; bases not matched to a gene: 8. The CDR3 spans 15 residues. The germline V gene has CDR1 PRHDT and CDR2 FYEKMQ (reference sequence). The CDR3 here is CASSTGYRGDTEAFF. In DNA form, the CDR3 reads TGTGCCAGCAGCACAGGATACAGGGGGGACACTGAAGCTTTCTTT.

This clonotype was seen only a few times. The CDR3 DNA is TGCGCCAGCAGCTTACGACAGGGAGGAAACATTCAGTACTTC. Its protein product is CASSLRQGGNIQYF. The genes are TRBV5-1 and TRBJ2-4; a possible D gene is TRBD1 (7 bases). Trimming took off 2 bases at V and 6 bases at J, with 12 bases between the two ends. The germline CDR1 and CDR2 sequences are SGHRS and YFSETQ. This CDR3 has 14 amino acids.

By frequency in the sample, this clonotype is medium-sized (0.01 to 0.1%). The chain couples TRBV19 to TRBJ2-2, with TRBD2 matching 9 bases. CDR1 LNHDA and CDR2 SQIVND come from the germline V gene (reference sequence). The trim removed 7 bases at V and 0 bases at J, leaving 12 bases unmatched. The CDR3 totals 18 residues. This chain's CDR3 is CASTGASGESANTGELFF. CDR3 DNA: TGTGCCAGTACCGGAGCTAGCGGGGAAAGCGCGAACACCGGGGAGCTGTTTTTT.